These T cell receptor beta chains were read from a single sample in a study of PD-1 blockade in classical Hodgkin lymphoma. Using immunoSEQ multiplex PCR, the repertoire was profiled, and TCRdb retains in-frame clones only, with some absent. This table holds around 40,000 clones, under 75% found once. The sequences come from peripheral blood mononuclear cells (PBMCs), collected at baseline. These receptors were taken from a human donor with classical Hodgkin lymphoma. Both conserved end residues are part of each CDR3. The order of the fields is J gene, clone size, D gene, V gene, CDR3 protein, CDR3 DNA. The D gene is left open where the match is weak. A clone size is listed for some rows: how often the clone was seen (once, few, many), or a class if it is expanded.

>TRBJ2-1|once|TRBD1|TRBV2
CASSYDRGASYNEQFF
TGTGCCAGCAGTTATGACAGGGGCGCTTCCTACAATGAGCAGTTCTTC
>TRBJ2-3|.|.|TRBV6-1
CASSERSGRTDTQYF
TGTGCCAGCAGTGAACGTAGCGGACGCACAGATACGCAGTATTTT
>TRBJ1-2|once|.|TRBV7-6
CASSLGPGSTIPYGYTF
TGTGCCAGCAGCTTAGGCCCTGGTAGTACGATCCCCTATGGCTACACCTTC
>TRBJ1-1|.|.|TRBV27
CASSPLGGRGMNTEAFF
TGTGCCAGCAGTCCGTTGGGCGGGAGAGGGATGAACACTGAAGCTTTCTTT
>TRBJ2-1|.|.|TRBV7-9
CASSGVIAYNEQFF
TGTGCCAGCAGCGGGGTGATAGCCTACAATGAGCAGTTCTTC
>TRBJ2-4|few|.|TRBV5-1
CASSLRQDIQYF
TGCGCCAGCAGCTTGAGGCAGGACATTCAGTACTTC
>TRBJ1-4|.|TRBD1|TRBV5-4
CASGGGQGGKLFF
TGTGCCAGCGGGGGGGGACAGGGAGGAAAACTGTTTTTT
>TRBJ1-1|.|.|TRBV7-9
CASSLETGYSGTEAFF
TGTGCCAGCAGCTTAGAAACAGGGTATTCGGGCACTGAAGCTTTCTTT
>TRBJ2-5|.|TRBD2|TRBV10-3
CAIKDGGEETQYF
TGTGCCATCAAGGACGGGGGGGAAGAGACCCAGTACTTC
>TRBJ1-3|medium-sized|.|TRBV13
CASSLFAGNTIYF
TGTGCCAGCAGCTTATTCGCTGGAAACACCATATATTTT
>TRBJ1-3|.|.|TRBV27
CASSLTGTSGNTIYF
TGTGCCAGCAGTTTGACAGGTACCTCTGGAAACACCATATATTTT
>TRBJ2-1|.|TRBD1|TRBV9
CASSRQGGSNEQFF
TGTGCCAGCAGTCGACAGGGCGGTTCAAATGAGCAGTTCTTC
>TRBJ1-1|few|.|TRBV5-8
CASRPNGGTEAFF
TGTGCCAGCAGGCCAAATGGGGGCACTGAAGCTTTCTTT
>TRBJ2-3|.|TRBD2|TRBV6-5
CASSYGPSGSTDTQYF
TGTGCCAGCAGTTACGGTCCTAGCGGGTCCACAGATACGCAGTATTTT
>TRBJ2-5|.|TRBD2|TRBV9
CASSVGPTGLAETQYF
TGTGCCAGCAGCGTAGGTCCAACGGGACTAGCTGAGACCCAGTACTTC
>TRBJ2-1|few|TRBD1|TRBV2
CASSSGTVYNEQFF
TGTGCCAGCAGTTCCGGGACAGTCTACAATGAGCAGTTCTTC